This TCR beta chain is drawn from a study of control samples from healthy donors and cancer patients. Germline V lookup: CDR1 SGHNT, CDR2 YYREEE (reference sequence). This CDR3 comprises 18 residues. V shed 4 bases and J 7 bases; nucleotides not matched to a gene: 18. The data were produced by immunoSEQ multiplex PCR, yet TCRdb's version contains in-frame clones alone and is incomplete. The sample holds under 40,000 clones, 80% to 90% seen once. This clone appeared once. The sequence came from a woman aged 55 to 70 with lung cancer. The specimen was PBMCs. The chain couples TRBV5-4 to TRBJ1-4; 8 bases line up with TRBD1. The CDR3 sequence is CASSPGQGGSYGGEKLFF. CDR3 nucleotide sequence: TGTGCCAGCAGCCCCGGACAGGGTGGTTCCTACGGGGGTGAAAAACTGTTTTTT. Variable domain in full (rest from reference TRBV5-4 and TRBJ1-4): ETGVTQSPTHLIKTRGQQVTLRCSSQSGHNTVSWYQQALGQGPQFIFQYYREEENGRGNFPPRFSGLQFPNYSSELNVNALELDDSALYLCASSPGQGGSYGGEKLFFGSGTQLSVL.